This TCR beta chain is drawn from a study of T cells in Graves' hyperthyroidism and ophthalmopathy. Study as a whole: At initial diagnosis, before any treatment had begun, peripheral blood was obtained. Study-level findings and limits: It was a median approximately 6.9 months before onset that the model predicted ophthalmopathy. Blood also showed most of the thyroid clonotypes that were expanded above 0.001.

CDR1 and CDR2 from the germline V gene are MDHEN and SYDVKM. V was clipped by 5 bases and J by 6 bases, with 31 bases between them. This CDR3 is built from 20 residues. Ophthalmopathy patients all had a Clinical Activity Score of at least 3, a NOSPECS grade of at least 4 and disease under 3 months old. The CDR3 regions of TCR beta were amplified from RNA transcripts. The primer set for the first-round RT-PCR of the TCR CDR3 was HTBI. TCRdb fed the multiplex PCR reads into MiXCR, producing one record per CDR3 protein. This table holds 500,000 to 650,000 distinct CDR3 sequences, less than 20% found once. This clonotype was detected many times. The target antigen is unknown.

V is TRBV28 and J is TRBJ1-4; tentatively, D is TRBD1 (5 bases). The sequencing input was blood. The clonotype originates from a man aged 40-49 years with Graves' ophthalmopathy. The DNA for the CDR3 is TGTGCCAGCAGTGTCCGACATGAAAGGAGTGGTTGGCTCAGGGATGAAAAACTGTTTTTT. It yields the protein CASSVRHERSGWLRDEKLFF.